This record covers a single T cell receptor beta chain. Its matching antigen is unknown. This sample was included in a study of T cell responses to AZD1222 COVID-19 vaccine. Study findings and constraints: Spike-specific TCR breadth and depth went up after people got two AZD1222 doses. At baseline, just 6 or 7 AZD1222 recipients tested seropositive.

The germline gives CDR1 LGHDT, CDR2 YNNKEL (reference sequence). The CDR3 length is 15 residues. The ends were cut back, 4 bases at V and 3 bases at J, with 13 bases in the middle. This table comes from immunoSEQ multiplex PCR, and its TCRdb copy is limited to in-frame clones, with some not included. The sample records about 83,000 clones, roughly 90% being singletons. This sequence originates from an adult in good health. The chain is built from TRBV3-1 (or the pseudogene TRBV3-2) and TRBJ2-4, with D tentatively TRBD2 (5 bases). The sample in question was peripheral blood, obtained on day 0 of MenACWY control vaccination. The CDR3 DNA reads TGTGCCAGCAGCCGACCGACTACGGGCAAAAACATTCAGTACTTC. Protein: CASSRPTTGKNIQYF.